The sequence of this T cell receptor beta chain was determined in a study of CD8 T cells in ankylosing spondylitis. General study findings and limits: What appeared characteristic of ankylosing spondylitis blood was a TCR beta motif of eight highly homologous variants.

Quantitative 5'-RACE with molecular barcodes generated TCR beta libraries. TCRdb reprocessed the 5' RACE reads via MiXCR and lists one record per CDR3 protein. The sample includes under 850,000 distinct CDR3 sequences, about 20% of them seen just once. Turning to this clonotype: The antigen is not known.

What was sequenced was blood, either unsorted or a sorted T cell fraction (not recorded which). The sequence came from a male donor with ankylosing spondylitis.

CDR3 loop: CSARDPTDSKAFF. CDR3 bases: TGCAGTGCTAGAGATCCTACAGATAGTAAAGCTTTCTTT. The gene calls are TRBV20-1 and TRBJ1-1; no clear D. V lost 0 bases to trimming and J lost 9 bases, with 14 bases between them. The CDR3 runs 13 residues. The germline gives CDR1 DFQATT, CDR2 SNEGSKA (reference sequence).